These 6 T cell receptor beta chains were sequenced from one sample in a study of shared clonotypes between healthy human individuals. The assay was immunoSEQ multiplex PCR, and TCRdb's table has in-frame clones only and misses some. The table has fewer than 2.5 million clones, over 85% seen once. Specimen: naive CD4+ T cells from PBMCs. The subset here: CD45RA+ positively selected. These receptors originate from a man younger than 35 in good health. Some clones in this sample may be carry-over from other donors' samples.

The chain carries TRBV6-6 and TRBJ1-1, with D possibly matching TRBD1 (5 bases). Trimming left V 2 bases short and J 0 bases short, with 13 bases between. Germline loops: CDR1 MNHNY, CDR2 SVGAGI (reference sequence). This CDR3 region has 16 residues. The CDR3 spells CASSYRRPQVNTEAFF. DNA for the CDR3: TGTGCCAGCAGTTACCGACGGCCACAGGTGAACACTGAAGCTTTCTTT.

CDR3 sequence reads: CASISGTSGEGETQYF. The CDR3 coding sequence is TGCGCCAGCATTTCCGGGACTAGCGGAGAGGGGGAGACCCAGTACTTC. This chain joins TRBV5-1 and TRBJ2-5; TRBD2 matches 11 bases. Germline V lookup: CDR1 SGHRS, CDR2 YFSETQ. The ends lost 6 bases at V and 5 bases at J; junction bases unmatched: 12. This CDR3 has 16 residues. The full variable domain, in which reference TRBV5-1 and TRBJ2-5 provide the parts outside the CDR3, is KAGVTQTPRYLIKTRGQQVTLSCSPISGHRSVSWYQQTPGQGLQFLFEYFSETQRNKGNFPGRFSGRQFSNSRSEMNVSTLELGDSALYLCASISGTSGEGETQYFGPGTRLLVL.

J is TRBJ1-2 and V is TRBV4-3; tentatively, D is TRBD1 (6 bases). V lost 2 bases to trimming and J lost 7 bases, with 14 bases between them. Per germline, CDR1 LGHNA and CDR2 YSLEER. This CDR3 has 14 residues. The CDR3 protein is CASSQYSGVFGYTF. Here the CDR3 DNA reads TGCGCCAGCAGCCAATATTCAGGGGTTTTTGGCTACACCTTC.

Notes on this clone: Other nucleotide sequences in the sample specify the same CDR3. The chain employs TRBV28 and TRBJ2-5, with D perhaps TRBD2 (6 bases). V shed 2 bases and J shed 4 bases, with 8 bases lying between them. This CDR3 is 13 amino acids long. Germline-derived CDR1 and CDR2 are MDHEN and SYDVKM. The CDR3 nucleotides read TGTGCCAGCAGTTTAGGGGGGAGAGAGACCCAGTACTTC. The encoded protein is CASSLGGRETQYF.

V usage is TRBV11-2 and J usage is TRBJ2-7; D unclear. Per germline, CDR1 SGHAT and CDR2 FQNNGV. This CDR3 is 13 amino acids long. The V end lost 4 bases, the J end lost 3 bases, and 10 bases lay between the germline ends. The CDR3 loop reads CASSSAKLYEQYF. Here the CDR3 DNA reads TGTGCCAGCAGCTCGGCCAAACTCTACGAGCAGTACTTC. Combining the CDR3 with reference TRBV11-2 and TRBJ2-7 gives the whole variable domain EAGVAQSPRYKIIEKRQSVAFWCNPISGHATLYWYQQILGQGPKLLIQFQNNGVVDDSQLPKDRFSAERLKGVDSTLKIQPAKLEDSAVYLCASSSAKLYEQYFGPGTRLTVT.

The genes are TRBV7-6 and TRBJ2-3, with 9 bases lining up with TRBD1. Germline trimming cut 4 bases from V and 0 bases from J; bases unmatched to any gene: 5. There are 16 residues in the CDR3. Germline V lookup: CDR1 SGHVS, CDR2 FNYEAQ. The CDR3 here is CASSSRTGASTDTQYF. CDR3 sequence (DNA): TGTGCCAGCAGCTCCAGGACAGGGGCCAGCACAGATACGCAGTATTTT. Combining the CDR3 with reference TRBV7-6 and TRBJ2-3 gives the whole variable domain GAGVSQSPRYKVTKRGQDVALRCDPISGHVSLYWYRQALGQGPEFLTYFNYEAQQDKSGLPNDRFSAERPEGSISTLTIQRTEQRDSAMYRCASSSRTGASTDTQYFGPGTRLTVL.